Below, 27 T cell receptor beta chains from the same sample are listed, as sequenced in a study of breast tumors, draining lymph nodes, adjacent tissues. TCRdb analysed the multiplex PCR reads with MiXCR anew, one entry per CDR3 protein. The repertoire has 200,000 to 300,000 distinct CDR3 sequences, 30% of them found once; the top ten carry 1.1%. The lymph nodes were axillary draining lymph nodes from breast cancer patients. The sample was axillary lymph node tissue. The receptors here all came from a female donor with breast cancer. Some clones in this sample may be carry-over from other donors' samples.

The CDR3 loop reads CAWSTGVGSNQPQHF. The CDR3 bases are TGTGCCTGGAGTACGGGGGTGGGGAGCAATCAGCCCCAGCATTTT. The chain couples TRBV30 to TRBJ1-5; D perhaps matches TRBD1 (5 bases). Germline CDR1 and CDR2: GTSNPN and SVGIG (reference sequence). This CDR3 comprises 15 residues. Trimming took off 2 bases at V and 1 base at J, with 12 bases between the two ends.

This clonotype was counted many times. The CDR3 region has the DNA TGCAGTGCTAGGGGGACAGGGGTTGAAAAACTGTTTTTT. Residues: CSARGTGVEKLFF. V usage is TRBV20-1 and J usage is TRBJ1-4, with TRBD1 identical over 10 bases. Germline loops: CDR1 DFQATT, CDR2 SNEGSKA (reference sequence). With V trimmed by 3 bases and J by 7 bases, 2 bases remained unmatched. The CDR3 has 13 amino acids.

Points on this clonotype: A much larger clone differs from this one at a single base, so this may be a read error. J is TRBJ1-2 and V is TRBV6-5; 9 nucleotides match TRBD1. Germline CDR1 and CDR2: MNHEY and SVGAGI. The CDR3 totals 17 residues. The trim removed 5 bases at V and 4 bases at J, leaving 14 bases unmatched. In DNA form, the CDR3 reads TGTGCCAGCAGTGGCCCCTCGCAGGGACAGGGATCCTATGGCTACACCTTC. Translated: CASSGPSQGQGSYGYTF.

This clonotype has a count of ten or more. This chain connects TRBV30 to TRBJ2-1, with 10 bases that match TRBD2. The CDR3 is made up of 15 amino acids. The V and J ends lost 1 base and 6 bases, in that order; junction bases with no gene match: 6. Per germline, CDR1 GTSNPN and CDR2 SVGIG (reference sequence). CDR3 in DNA: TGTGCCTGGAGTGCGCTAGCGGGAGTGGCCAATGAGCAGTTCTTC. Translation gives CAWSALAGVANEQFF.

There are many counts of this clonotype. The genes are TRBV7-2 and TRBJ2-7; 15 bases fit TRBD2. Per the germline V gene, CDR1 is SGHTA and CDR2 is FQGNSA. The CDR3 is made up of 17 amino acids. The V and J ends lost 5 bases and 2 bases, in that order; junction bases with no gene match: 7. The CDR3 DNA follows: TGTGCCAGCAGCGGAGGACTAGCGGGAGGGAGCGCCTACGAGCAGTACTTC. Translated, it gives CASSGGLAGGSAYEQYF.

As concerns this clonotype: This may arise from a read error, as a much more abundant clone is one base away. V usage is TRBV19 and J usage is TRBJ2-1; 9 positions agree with TRBD1. Germline values: CDR1 LNHDA, CDR2 SQIVND (reference sequence). The CDR3 has 15 residues. CDR3 DNA sequence: TGTGCCAGTAGTATATCCGGGACAGGGTCCCATGAGCAGTCCTTC. It specifies CASSISGTGSHEQSF. The variable domain in full, with the rest retrieved from reference TRBV19 and TRBJ2-1, is DGGITQSPKYLFRKEGQNVTLSCEQNLNHDAMYWYRQDPGQGLRLIYYSQIVNDFQKGDIAEGYSVSREKKESFPLTVTSAQKNPTAFYLCASSISGTGSHEQSFGPGTRLTVL.

This clonotype has a handful of counts. This may be a read error: a much more frequent sequence differs by one nucleotide. V and J are TRBV7-3 and TRBJ2-1, with a weak D call TRBD2 (5 bases). Germline V CDR1 and CDR2: SGHTA, FQGTGA. The CDR3 spans 15 residues. CDR3 in DNA: TGTGCCAGCAGCTTAATGGGAGTCTCCTACAATGAGCAGCTCTTC. Its translation is CASSLMGVSYNEQLF.

In this sample, this clonotype turned up many times. The chain combines TRBV6-6 with TRBJ2-7; 7 bases agree with TRBD1. The CDR3 consists of 15 residues. The trim removed 5 bases at V and 2 bases at J, leaving 9 bases unmatched. Germline V gene sequence: CDR1 MNHNY, CDR2 SVGAGI (reference sequence). In DNA, the CDR3 is TGTGCCAGCAGTCTACAGGGGACGGGAACCTACGAGCAGTACTTC. It codes for CASSLQGTGTYEQYF.

On this clonotype itself: A much larger clonotype is one base distant, so this may be a read error. The V gene is TRBV20-1, the J gene TRBJ2-4; the D is unclear. Deletions cut 0 bases from V and 3 bases from J, with 15 bases between. Germline V gene data show CDR1 as DFQATT and CDR2 as SNEGSKA (reference sequence). The CDR3 is made up of 16 amino acids. CDR3 nucleotides: TGCAGTGCTAGAGATCTAGGGAAAGTGGTCAAAAACATTCAGTACTTC. It encodes CSARDLGKVVKNIQYF.

Points on this clonotype: This sequence may be a read error, since a much larger clone differs from it by one base. V usage is TRBV6-5 and J usage is TRBJ2-2; tentatively, D is TRBD1 (6 bases). The CDR3 loop spans 15 amino acids. V gave up 6 bases and J gave up 3 bases, with 14 bases separating them. Germline V gene lookup returns CDR1 MNHEY and CDR2 SVGAGI. The CDR3 bases are TGTGCCAGCAGGCCCGGGACAACCTACACCGGGGAGCTGTTTTTT. It is translated as CASRPGTTYTGELFF.

Many counts were recorded for this clonotype. The chain links TRBV19 to TRBJ1-2; 7 nucleotides line up with TRBD1. The V gene end was trimmed by 4 bases and the J gene end by 6 bases; junction bases not matched to a gene: 5. Germline V gives CDR1 LNHDA, CDR2 SQIVND (reference sequence). This CDR3 has 13 amino acids. CDR3 region: CASSTDRENGYTF. The CDR3, as DNA: TGTGCCAGTAGTACCGACAGGGAGAATGGCTACACCTTC.

V gene TRBV6-1 combines with J gene TRBJ2-2; D is unresolved. The CDR3 length is 16 residues. V was cut by 2 bases and J by 0 bases, with 10 bases left in between. Germline loops: CDR1 MNHNS, CDR2 SASEGT. The CDR3 protein is CASSEMGRPNTGELFF. DNA of the CDR3: TGTGCCAGCAGTGAAATGGGCCGCCCGAACACCGGGGAGCTGTTTTTT.

The CDR3 nucleotides are TGTGCCAGCAGTTCCCCCGTAGAGGCGAACTACGAGCAGTACTTC. Protein product: CASSSPVEANYEQYF. This chain links TRBV6-5 with TRBJ2-7; D is undetermined. CDR1 is MNHEY, CDR2 SVGAGI, per germline. V was pared by 4 bases and J by 3 bases, with 16 bases between. The CDR3 spans 15 residues.

This chain joins TRBV20-1 and TRBJ1-5, with 9 bases identical to TRBD1. This CDR3 is built from 12 residues. CDR1 is DFQATT, CDR2 SNEGSKA, per germline (reference sequence). The ends lost 5 bases at V and 11 bases at J; junction bases unmatched: 7. CDR3 sequence (DNA): TGCAGTGCTGGGACAGGGAGAGAGACCCAGCATTTT. Protein product: CSAGTGRETQHF.

This clonotype was observed many times. The rearrangement joins TRBV4-2 to TRBJ2-7; 9 nucleotides agree with TRBD1. V shed 0 bases and J 5 bases; nucleotides not matched to a gene: 2. The germline V gene encodes CDR1 LGHNA and CDR2 YNFKEQ. The CDR3 has 14 residues. DNA of the CDR3: TGTGCCAGCAGCCAAGATTGGGACAGGGACGAGCAGTACTTC. It encodes CASSQDWDRDEQYF.

Comment on this clonotype: Since a much larger clone is just one base distant, this may be a read error. The CDR3 DNA is TGTGCCAGCAGCCAAGAAATAGGAACAGGGGGTAGGCAGTACTTC. Translation gives CASSQEIGTGGRQYF. The chain carries TRBV4-2 and TRBJ2-7; 8 bases fit TRBD1. From germline, CDR1 is LGHNA and CDR2 YNFKEQ. The CDR3 runs to 15 residues. After removal of 0 bases from V and 9 bases from J, the junction contained 10 bases not matched to a gene.

This clonotype was counted many times. This CDR3 is CASSSQAGGPHEQYF. CDR3 DNA sequence: TGTGCCAGCAGCTCACAAGCGGGAGGGCCACACGAGCAGTACTTC. This chain connects TRBV13 to TRBJ2-7; TRBD2 agrees at 10 bases. CDR1 is PRHDT and CDR2 is FYEKMQ in the germline V gene (reference sequence). This CDR3 has 15 amino acids. Germline trimming cut 4 bases from V and 5 bases from J; bases unmatched to any gene: 8.

This clonotype was seen at least ten times. This chain joins TRBV7-2 and TRBJ2-5; a weak D match, TRBD1 (6 bases). The CDR3 is 15 residues long. Germline lookup yields CDR1 SGHTA and CDR2 FQGNSA. The V gene lost 1 base and the J gene lost 0 bases, with 9 bases spanning the gap. This CDR3 is CASSLGGHNQETQYF. As DNA, the CDR3 is TGTGCCAGCAGCTTAGGGGGACATAACCAAGAGACCCAGTACTTC. The whole variable domain, remainder taken from reference TRBV7-2 and TRBJ2-5, is GAGVSQSPSNKVTEKGKDVELRCDPISGHTALYWYRQSLGQGLEFLIYFQGNSAPDKSGLPSDRFSAERTGGSVSTLTIQRTQQEDSAVYLCASSLGGHNQETQYFGPGTRLLVL.

The chain employs TRBV2 and TRBJ1-5; 10 nucleotides line up with TRBD1. J gave up 3 bases and V 5 bases, and 22 bases lay outside the gene matches. The CDR3 is 21 amino acids. CDR1 and CDR2 from the germline V gene are SNHLY and FYNNEI. CDR3 amino acids: CASSQTGGRRFESGNNQPQHF. CDR3 nucleotide sequence: TGTGCCAGCAGTCAGACAGGGGGCAGGAGGTTCGAGTCTGGAAACAATCAGCCCCAGCATTTT.

This clonotype occurred many times. The chain recombines TRBV24-1 with TRBJ2-3; 9 nucleotides match TRBD1. The CDR3 is 18 amino acids. After removal of 3 bases from V and 0 bases from J, the junction contained 9 bases not matched to a gene. The germline V gene has CDR1 KGHDR and CDR2 SFDVKD. Here the CDR3 DNA reads TGTGCCACCAGTGATCCATCCGGGACAGGGCTTAGCACAGATACGCAGTATTTT. Its protein product is CATSDPSGTGLSTDTQYF.

This clonotype was detected a few times. Just one base apart from a much larger clone, this may be a read error. The CDR3 sequence: CSVERGVSGSVTQYF. CDR3 DNA: TGCAGCGTTGAAAGAGGGGTTAGCGGGAGTGTGACCCAGTACTTC. The genes are TRBV29-1 and TRBJ2-5, with 9 bases lining up with TRBD2. This CDR3 comprises 15 residues. With V trimmed by 2 bases and J by 7 bases, 11 bases remained unmatched. Germline V gene data show CDR1 as SQVTM and CDR2 as ANQGSEA.

This clonotype has a count of ten or more. J is TRBJ1-5 and V is TRBV12-3 or TRBV12-4; D gene uncertain. The CDR3 has 15 amino acids. Trimming removed 3 bases at V and 3 bases at J, with 12 bases between. The CDR3 region is CASSLTLALNQPQHF. The CDR3 region has the DNA TGTGCCAGCAGTTTGACACTGGCCCTCAATCAGCCCCAGCATTTT.

This clonotype came up many times. The gene calls are TRBV5-1 and TRBJ2-1; D is tentatively TRBD1 or TRBD2 (5 bases each). From germline, CDR1 is SGHRS and CDR2 YFSETQ. This CDR3 is 15 amino acids long. V lost 3 bases and J 9 bases, leaving 19 bases between the germline ends. CDR3: CASSSRRGVSSEQFF. DNA for the CDR3: TGCGCCAGCAGCTCCCGACGAGGGGTTTCGAGTGAGCAGTTCTTC.

This chain joins TRBV3-1 and TRBJ2-6; either TRBD1 or TRBD2 may supply D (5 bases each). The V end lost 1 base, the J end lost 0 bases, and 10 bases lay between the germline ends. The CDR3 runs 17 residues. Germline V gene lookup returns CDR1 LGHDT and CDR2 YNNKEL (reference sequence). DNA for the CDR3: TGTGCCAGCAGCCAAGGAGGGGCGTCCTCTGGGGCCAACGTCCTGACTTTC. Protein: CASSQGGASSGANVLTF.

In its sample, this clonotype was seen many times. This chain connects TRBV19 to TRBJ2-7, with 12 nucleotides matching TRBD1. V trimming: 4 bases; J trimming: 1 base; junction bases outside the gene matches: 11. The CDR3 totals 18 residues. The germline gives CDR1 LNHDA, CDR2 SQIVND (reference sequence). CDR3 in amino acids: CASSKGQGAHFKSYEQYF. The CDR3 DNA follows: TGTGCCAGTAGTAAGGGACAGGGGGCGCATTTTAAGTCCTACGAGCAGTACTTC.

In regard to this clonotype: It may be a read error: a sequence one base away is much more abundant. Likely a read error: the CDR3 ends without its conserved phenylalanine or tryptophan. The V gene is TRBV5-1, the J gene TRBJ2-2, with 7 bases aligning to TRBD2. Germline assignment: CDR1 SGHRS and CDR2 YFSETQ. V was clipped by 4 bases and J by 7 bases; unmatched bases: 13. The CDR3 totals 16 residues. DNA for the CDR3: TGCGCCAGCAGCCCATCCGCGGCGGGAGTCATCGGGGAGCTGTTTCTT. This encodes CASSPSAAGVIGELFL.

This clonotype occurred a few times. This could be a read error, since a much larger clone is one nucleotide away. This chain joins TRBV9 and TRBJ2-7; D may be TRBD2 (6 bases). Germline V gives CDR1 SGDLS, CDR2 YYNGEE. This CDR3 region has 14 residues. CDR3 protein: CASSVEPGVDEQSF. DNA of the CDR3: TGTGCCAGCAGCGTCGAACCGGGAGTAGACGAGCAGTCCTTC.